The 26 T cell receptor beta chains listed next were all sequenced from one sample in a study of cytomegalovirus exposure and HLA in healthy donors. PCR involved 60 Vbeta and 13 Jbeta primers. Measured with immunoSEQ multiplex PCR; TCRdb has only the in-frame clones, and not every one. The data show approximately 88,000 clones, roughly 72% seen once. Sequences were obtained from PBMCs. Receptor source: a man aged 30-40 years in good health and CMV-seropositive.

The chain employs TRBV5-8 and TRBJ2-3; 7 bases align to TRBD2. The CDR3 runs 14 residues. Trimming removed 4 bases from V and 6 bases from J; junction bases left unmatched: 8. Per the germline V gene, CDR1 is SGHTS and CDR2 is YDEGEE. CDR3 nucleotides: TGTGCCAGCAGCCGACTCTTGGGGGGGGATACGCAGTATTTT. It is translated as CASSRLLGGDTQYF.

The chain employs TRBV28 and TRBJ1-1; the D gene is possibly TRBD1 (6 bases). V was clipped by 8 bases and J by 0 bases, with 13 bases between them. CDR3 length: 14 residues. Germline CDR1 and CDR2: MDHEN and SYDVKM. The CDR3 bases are TGTGCCAGCTGCATAGGACAGCTGAACACTGAAGCTTTCTTT. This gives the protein CASCIGQLNTEAFF.

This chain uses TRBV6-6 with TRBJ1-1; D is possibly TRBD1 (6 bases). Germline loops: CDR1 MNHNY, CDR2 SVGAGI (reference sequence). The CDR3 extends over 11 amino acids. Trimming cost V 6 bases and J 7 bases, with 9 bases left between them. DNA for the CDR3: TGTGCCAGCAGATTGGACAGTGAAGCTTTCTTT. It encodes CASRLDSEAFF.

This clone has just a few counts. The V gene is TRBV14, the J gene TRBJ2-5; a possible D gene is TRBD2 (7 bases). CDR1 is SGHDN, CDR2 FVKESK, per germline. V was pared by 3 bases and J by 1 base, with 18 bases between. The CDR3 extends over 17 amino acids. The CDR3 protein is CASSQPSRGGAQETQYF. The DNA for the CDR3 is TGTGCCAGCAGCCAGCCGTCTCGAGGGGGGGCCCAAGAGACCCAGTACTTC.

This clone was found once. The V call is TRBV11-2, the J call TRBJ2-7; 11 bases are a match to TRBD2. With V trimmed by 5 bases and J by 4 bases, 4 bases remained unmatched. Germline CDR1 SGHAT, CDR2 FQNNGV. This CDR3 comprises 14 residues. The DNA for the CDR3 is TGTGCCAGCAGCCCACTAGCGGGAGTATACGAGCAGTACTTC. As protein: CASSPLAGVYEQYF.

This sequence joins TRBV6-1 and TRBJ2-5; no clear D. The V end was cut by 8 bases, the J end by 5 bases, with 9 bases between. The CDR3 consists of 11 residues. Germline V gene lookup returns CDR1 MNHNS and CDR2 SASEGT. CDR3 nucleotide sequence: TGTGCCAGCGTGAGTTCGGAGACCCAGTACTTC. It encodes CASVSSETQYF.

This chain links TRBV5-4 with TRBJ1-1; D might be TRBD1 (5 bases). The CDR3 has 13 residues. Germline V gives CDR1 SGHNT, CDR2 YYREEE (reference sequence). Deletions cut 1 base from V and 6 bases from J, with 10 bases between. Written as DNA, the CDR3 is TGTGCCAGCAGCTTGATGGGGGGATCTGAAGCTTTCTTT. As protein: CASSLMGGSEAFF.

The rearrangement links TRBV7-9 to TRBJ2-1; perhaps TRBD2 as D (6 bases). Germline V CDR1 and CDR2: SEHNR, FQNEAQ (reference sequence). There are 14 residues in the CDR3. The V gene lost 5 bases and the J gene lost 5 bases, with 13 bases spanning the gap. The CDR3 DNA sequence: TGTGCCAGCAGCCCCCCGGTAGCGGACAATGAGCAGTTCTTC. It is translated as CASSPPVADNEQFF.

CDR3 in DNA: TGTGCCAGCAGTGACAGGGGCCCCGGGGCCGGGGAGCTGTTTTTT. It translates to CASSDRGPGAGELFF. The gene calls are TRBV5-6 and TRBJ2-2; 8 positions match TRBD1. Germline CDR1 is SGHDT and CDR2 is YYEEEE. With 5 bases clipped from V and 6 bases from J, the junction kept 9 bases outside the gene matches. This CDR3 region has 15 residues.

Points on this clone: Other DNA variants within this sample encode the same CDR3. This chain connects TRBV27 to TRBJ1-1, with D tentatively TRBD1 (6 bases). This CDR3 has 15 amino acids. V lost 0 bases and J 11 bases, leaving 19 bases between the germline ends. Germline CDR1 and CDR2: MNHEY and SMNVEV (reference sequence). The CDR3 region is CASSLSIGGAHEAFF. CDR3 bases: TGTGCCAGCAGTTTATCGATTGGGGGGGCCCATGAGGCTTTCTTT.

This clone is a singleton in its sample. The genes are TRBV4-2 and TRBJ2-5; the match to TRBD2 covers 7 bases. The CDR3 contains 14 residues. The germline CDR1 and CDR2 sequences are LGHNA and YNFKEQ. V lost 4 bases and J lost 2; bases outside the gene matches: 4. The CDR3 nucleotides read TGTGCCAGCAGCCCCTGGACTAGACAAGAGACCCAGTACTTC. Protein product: CASSPWTRQETQYF.

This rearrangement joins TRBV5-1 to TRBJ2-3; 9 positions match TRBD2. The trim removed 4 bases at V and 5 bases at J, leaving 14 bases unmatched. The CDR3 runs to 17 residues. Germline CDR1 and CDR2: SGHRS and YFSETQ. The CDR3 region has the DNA TGCGCCAGCAGCCCCGGGACAACGGGACTAGCAATAGATACGCAGTATTTT. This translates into CASSPGTTGLAIDTQYF.

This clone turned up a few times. This chain's CDR3 is CAWKEPSPEQFF. As DNA, the CDR3 is TGTGCCTGGAAAGAGCCTAGCCCCGAGCAGTTCTTC. The chain couples TRBV30 to TRBJ2-1, with D maybe TRBD2 (5 bases). V gave up 4 bases and J gave up 10 bases, with 14 bases separating them. CDR1 and CDR2 (germline): GTSNPN, SVGIG (reference sequence). CDR3 length equals 12 residues.

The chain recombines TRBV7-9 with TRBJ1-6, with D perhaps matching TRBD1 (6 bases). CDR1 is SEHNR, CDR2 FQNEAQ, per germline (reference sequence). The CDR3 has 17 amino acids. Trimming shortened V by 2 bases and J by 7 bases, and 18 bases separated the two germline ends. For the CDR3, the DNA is TGTGCCAGCAGCTTATTGACAGGCCAAAGGGGCAATTCACCCCTCCACTTT. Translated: CASSLLTGQRGNSPLHF.

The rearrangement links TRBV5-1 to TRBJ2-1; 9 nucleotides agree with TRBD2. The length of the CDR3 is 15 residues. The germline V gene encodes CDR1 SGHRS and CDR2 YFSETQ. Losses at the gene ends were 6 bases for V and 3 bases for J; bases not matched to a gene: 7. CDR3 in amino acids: CASNPVAGVYNEQFF. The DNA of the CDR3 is TGCGCCAGCAATCCAGTAGCGGGGGTCTACAATGAGCAGTTCTTC.

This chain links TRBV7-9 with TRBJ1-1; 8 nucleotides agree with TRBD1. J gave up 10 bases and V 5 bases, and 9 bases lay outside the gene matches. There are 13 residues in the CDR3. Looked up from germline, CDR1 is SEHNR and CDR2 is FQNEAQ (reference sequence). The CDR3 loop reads CASSGGQGSTAFF. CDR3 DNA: TGTGCCAGCAGCGGAGGACAGGGATCGACAGCTTTCTTT.

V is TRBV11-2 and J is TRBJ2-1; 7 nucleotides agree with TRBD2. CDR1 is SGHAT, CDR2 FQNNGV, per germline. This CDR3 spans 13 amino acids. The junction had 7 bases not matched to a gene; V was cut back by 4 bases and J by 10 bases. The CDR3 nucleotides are TGTGCCAGCAGCTGGCGGGAGAAGGACGAGCAGTTCTTC. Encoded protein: CASSWREKDEQFF.

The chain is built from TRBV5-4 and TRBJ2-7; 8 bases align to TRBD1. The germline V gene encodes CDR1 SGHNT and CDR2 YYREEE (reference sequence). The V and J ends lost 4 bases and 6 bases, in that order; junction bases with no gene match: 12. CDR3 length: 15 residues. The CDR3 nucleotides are TGTGCCAGCAGCACCGCAGGGGGCGGTTTCGGCGAGCAGTACTTC. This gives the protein CASSTAGGGFGEQYF.

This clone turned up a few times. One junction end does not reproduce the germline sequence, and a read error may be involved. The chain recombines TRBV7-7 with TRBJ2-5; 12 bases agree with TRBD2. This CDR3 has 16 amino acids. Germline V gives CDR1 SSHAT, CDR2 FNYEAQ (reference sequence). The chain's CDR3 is CASSLELAGGQETQYF. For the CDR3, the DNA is TGTGCTAGCAGCTTGGAACTAGCGGGAGGCCAAGAGACCCAGTACTTC.

Here the CDR3 reads CASSFLGGKNQPQHF. CDR3 in DNA: TGTGCCAGCAGTTTCCTAGGGGGAAAGAATCAGCCCCAGCATTTT. The genes are TRBV27 and TRBJ1-5; the D gene is possibly TRBD1 (6 bases). Trimming cost V 3 bases and J 4 bases, with 13 bases left between them. The length of the CDR3 is 15 residues. Germline V gene lookup returns CDR1 MNHEY and CDR2 SMNVEV (reference sequence).

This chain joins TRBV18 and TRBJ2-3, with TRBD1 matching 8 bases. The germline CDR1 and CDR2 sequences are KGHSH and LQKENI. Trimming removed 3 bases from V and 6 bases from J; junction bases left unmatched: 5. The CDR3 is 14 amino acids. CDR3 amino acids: CASSPKTGADTQYF. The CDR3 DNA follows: TGTGCCAGCTCACCGAAGACAGGGGCGGATACGCAGTATTTT.

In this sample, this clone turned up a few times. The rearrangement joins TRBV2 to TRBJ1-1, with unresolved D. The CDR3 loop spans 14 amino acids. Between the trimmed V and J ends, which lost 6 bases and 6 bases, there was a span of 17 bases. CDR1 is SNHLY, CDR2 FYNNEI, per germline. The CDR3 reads CASRELVSLPEAFF. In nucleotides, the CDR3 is TGTGCCAGCAGAGAGCTCGTGTCCTTGCCTGAAGCTTTCTTT.

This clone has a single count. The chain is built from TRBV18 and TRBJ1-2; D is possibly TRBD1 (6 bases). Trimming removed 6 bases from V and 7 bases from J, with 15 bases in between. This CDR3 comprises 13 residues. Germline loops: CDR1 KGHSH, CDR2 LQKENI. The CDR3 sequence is CASSLTGIRGYTF. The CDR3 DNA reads TGTGCCAGCTCTCTAACAGGGATACGTGGCTACACCTTC.

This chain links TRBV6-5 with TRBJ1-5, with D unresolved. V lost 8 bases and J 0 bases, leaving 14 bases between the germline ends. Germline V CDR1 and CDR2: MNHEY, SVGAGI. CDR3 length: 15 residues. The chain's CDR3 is CASRSGHYSNQPQHF. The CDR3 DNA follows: TGTGCCAGCCGATCCGGTCATTATAGCAATCAGCCCCAGCATTTT.

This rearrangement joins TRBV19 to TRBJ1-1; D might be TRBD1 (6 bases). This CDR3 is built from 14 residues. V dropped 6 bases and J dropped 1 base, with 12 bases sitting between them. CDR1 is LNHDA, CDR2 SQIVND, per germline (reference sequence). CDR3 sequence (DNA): TGTGCCAGTAGCCATGGACAGACGAACACTGAAGCTTTCTTT. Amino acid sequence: CASSHGQTNTEAFF.

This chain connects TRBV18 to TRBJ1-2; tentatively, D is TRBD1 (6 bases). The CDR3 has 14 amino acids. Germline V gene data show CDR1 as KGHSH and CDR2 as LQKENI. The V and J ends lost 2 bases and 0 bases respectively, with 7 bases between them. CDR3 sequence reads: CASSPGTTNYGYTF. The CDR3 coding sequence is TGTGCCAGCTCACCAGGGACAACTAACTATGGCTACACCTTC.